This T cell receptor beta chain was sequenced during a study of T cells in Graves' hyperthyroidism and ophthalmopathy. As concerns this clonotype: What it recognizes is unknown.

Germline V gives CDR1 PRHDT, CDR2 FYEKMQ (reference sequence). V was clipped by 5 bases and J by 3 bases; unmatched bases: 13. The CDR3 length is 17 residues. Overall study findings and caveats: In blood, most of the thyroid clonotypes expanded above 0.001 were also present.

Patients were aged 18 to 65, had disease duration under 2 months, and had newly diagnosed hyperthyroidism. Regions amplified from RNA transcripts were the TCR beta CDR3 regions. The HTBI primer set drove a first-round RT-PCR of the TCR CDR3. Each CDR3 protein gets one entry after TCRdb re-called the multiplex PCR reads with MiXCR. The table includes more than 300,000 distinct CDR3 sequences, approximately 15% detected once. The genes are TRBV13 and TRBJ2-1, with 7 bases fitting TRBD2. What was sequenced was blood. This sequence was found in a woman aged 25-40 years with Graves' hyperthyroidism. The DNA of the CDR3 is TGTGCCAGCAGCCCGAGAGGGTCTAGCGGTATCTACAATGAGCAGTTCTTC. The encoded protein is CASSPRGSSGIYNEQFF.